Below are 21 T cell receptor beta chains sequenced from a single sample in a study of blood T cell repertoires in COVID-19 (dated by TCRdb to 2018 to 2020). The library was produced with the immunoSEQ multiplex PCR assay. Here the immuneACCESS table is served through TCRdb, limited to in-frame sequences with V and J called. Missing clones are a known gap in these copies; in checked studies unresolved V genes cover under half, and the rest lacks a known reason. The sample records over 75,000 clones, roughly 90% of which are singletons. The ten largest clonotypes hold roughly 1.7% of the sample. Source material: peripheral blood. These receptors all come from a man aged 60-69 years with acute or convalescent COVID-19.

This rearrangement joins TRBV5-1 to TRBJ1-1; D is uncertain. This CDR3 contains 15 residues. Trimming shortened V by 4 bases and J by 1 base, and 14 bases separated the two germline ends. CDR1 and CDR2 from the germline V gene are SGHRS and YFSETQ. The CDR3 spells CASSGGLLQNTEAFF. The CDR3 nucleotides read TGCGCCAGCAGCGGCGGACTGCTCCAGAACACTGAAGCTTTCTTT.

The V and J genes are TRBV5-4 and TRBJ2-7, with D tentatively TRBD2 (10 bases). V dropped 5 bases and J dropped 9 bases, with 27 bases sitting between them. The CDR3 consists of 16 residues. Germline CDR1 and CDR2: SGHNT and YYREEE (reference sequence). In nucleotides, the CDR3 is TGTGCCAGCAGGCAGGGACAGGGACCCACTAGCGGGACGCAGTACTTC. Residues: CASRQGQGPTSGTQYF.

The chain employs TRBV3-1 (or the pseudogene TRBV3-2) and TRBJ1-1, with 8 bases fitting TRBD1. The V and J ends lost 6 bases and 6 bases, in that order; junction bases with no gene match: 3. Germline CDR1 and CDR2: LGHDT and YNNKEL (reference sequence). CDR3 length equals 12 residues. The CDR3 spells CASRLQGAEAFF. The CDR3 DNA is TGTGCCAGCAGACTACAGGGGGCTGAAGCTTTCTTT.

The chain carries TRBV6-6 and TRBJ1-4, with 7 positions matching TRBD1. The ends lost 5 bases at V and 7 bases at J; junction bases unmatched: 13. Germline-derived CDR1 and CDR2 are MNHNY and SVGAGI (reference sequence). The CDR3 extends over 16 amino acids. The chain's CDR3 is CASSRPPDRLSEKLFF. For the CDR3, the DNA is TGTGCCAGCAGTCGACCCCCGGACAGGTTGAGTGAAAAACTGTTTTTT.

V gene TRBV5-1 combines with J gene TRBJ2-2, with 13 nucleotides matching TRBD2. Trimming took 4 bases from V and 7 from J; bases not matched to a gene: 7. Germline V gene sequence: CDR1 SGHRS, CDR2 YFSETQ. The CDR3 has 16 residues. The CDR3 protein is CASSRTSGSSLGELFF. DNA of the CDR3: TGCGCCAGCAGCCGGACTAGCGGGAGTTCTCTCGGGGAGCTGTTTTTT.

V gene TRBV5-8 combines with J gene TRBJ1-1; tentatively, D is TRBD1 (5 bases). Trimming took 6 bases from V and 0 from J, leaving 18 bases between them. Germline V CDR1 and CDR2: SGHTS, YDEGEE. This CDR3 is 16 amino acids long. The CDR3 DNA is TGTGCCAGCATCGACAGCCTTTCTCTTATGAACACTGAAGCTTTCTTT. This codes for CASIDSLSLMNTEAFF.

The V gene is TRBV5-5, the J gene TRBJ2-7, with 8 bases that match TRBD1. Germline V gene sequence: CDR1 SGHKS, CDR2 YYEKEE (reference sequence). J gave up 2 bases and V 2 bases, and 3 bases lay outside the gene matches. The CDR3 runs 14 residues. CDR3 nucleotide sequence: TGTGCCAGCAGCTTTCAACAGGGGGCCTACGAGCAGTACTTC. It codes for CASSFQQGAYEQYF. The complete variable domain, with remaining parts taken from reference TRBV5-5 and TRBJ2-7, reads DAGVTQSPTHLIKTRGQQVTLRCSPISGHKSVSWYQQVLGQGPQFIFQYYEKEERGRGNFPDRFSARQFPNYSSELNVNALLLGDSALYLCASSFQQGAYEQYFGPGTRLTVT.

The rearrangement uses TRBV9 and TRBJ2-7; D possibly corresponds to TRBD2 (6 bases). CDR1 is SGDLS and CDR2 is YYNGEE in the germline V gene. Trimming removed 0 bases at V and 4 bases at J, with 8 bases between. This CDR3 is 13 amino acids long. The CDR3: CASSVGAGYEQYF. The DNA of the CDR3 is TGTGCCAGCAGCGTAGGAGCGGGTTACGAGCAGTACTTC.

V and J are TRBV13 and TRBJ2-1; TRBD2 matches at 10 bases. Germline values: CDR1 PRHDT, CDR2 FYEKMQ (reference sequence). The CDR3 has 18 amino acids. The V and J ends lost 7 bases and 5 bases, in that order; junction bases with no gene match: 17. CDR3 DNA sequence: TGTGCCAGCACCGAAGGGCTAGCGGGAGCGAACTTCCACAATGAGCAGTTCTTC. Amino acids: CASTEGLAGANFHNEQFF.

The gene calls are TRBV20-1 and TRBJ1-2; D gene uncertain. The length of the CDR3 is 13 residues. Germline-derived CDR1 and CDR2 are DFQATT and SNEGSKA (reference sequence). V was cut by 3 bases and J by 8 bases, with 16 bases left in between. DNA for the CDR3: TGCAGTGCTAGTCCCACAGCCGTAGGAGGCTACACCTTC. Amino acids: CSASPTAVGGYTF.

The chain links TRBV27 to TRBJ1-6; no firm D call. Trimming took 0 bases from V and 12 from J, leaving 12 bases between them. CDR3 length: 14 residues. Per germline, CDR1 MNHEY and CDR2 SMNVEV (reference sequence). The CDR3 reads CASSLSGSPGPLHF. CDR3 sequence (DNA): TGTGCCAGCAGTTTATCCGGCTCCCCAGGACCCCTCCACTTT.

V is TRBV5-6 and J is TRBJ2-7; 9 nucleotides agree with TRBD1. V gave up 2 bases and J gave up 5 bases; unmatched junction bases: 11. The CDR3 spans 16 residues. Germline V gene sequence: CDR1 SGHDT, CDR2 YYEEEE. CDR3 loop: CASSFPRTGVRNEQYF. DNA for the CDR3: TGTGCCAGCAGCTTTCCCCGGACAGGGGTGAGGAACGAGCAGTACTTC.

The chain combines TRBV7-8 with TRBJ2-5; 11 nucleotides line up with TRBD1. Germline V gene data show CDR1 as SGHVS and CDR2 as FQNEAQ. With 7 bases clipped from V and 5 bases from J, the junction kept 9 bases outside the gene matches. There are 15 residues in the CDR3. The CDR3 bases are TGTGCCAGCACCGTGGGGGGGACAGGGGGTGAGACCCAGTACTTC. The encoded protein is CASTVGGTGGETQYF.

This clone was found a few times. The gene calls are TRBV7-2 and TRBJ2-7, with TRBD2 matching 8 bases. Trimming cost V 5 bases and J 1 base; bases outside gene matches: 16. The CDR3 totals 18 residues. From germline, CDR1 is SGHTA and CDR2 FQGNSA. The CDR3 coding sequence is TGTGCCAGCAGCCCACCCCCGGAGGAATCGGGAGGGTCCTACGAGCAGTACTTC. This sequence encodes CASSPPPEESGGSYEQYF.

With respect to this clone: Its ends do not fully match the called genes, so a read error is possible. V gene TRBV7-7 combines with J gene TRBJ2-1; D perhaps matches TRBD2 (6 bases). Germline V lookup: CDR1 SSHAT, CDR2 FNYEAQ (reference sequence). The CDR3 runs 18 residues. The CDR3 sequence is CASSLVFSWTGAYNEQFF. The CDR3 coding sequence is TGTGCTAGCAGCTTAGTCTTTTCGTGGACGGGAGCGTACAATGAGCAGTTCTTC.

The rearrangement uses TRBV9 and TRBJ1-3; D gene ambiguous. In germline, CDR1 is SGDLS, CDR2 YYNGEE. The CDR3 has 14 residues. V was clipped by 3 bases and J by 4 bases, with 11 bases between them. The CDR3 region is CASSAASWGNTIYF. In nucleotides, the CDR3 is TGTGCCAGCAGCGCCGCTAGTTGGGGAAACACCATATATTTT.

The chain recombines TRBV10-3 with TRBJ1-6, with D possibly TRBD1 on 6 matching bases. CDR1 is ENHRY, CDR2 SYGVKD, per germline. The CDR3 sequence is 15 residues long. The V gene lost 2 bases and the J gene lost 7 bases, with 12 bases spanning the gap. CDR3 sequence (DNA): TGTGCCATCAGTGAGGGGGGCAGAGAAAATTCACCCCTCCACTTT. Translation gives CAISEGGRENSPLHF.

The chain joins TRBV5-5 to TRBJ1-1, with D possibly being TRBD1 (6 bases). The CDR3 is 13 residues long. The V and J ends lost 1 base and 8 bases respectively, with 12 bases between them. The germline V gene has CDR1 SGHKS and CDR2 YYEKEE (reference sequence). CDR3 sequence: CASSLSPGQEAFF. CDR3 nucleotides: TGTGCCAGCAGCTTGTCTCCGGGACAAGAAGCTTTCTTT.

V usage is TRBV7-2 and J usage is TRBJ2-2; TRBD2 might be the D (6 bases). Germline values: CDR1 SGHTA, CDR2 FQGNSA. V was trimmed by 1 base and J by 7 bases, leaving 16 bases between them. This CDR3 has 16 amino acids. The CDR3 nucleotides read TGTGCCAGCAGCTTAGTCGGAGGGGCTCAGAACGGGGAGCTGTTTTTT. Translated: CASSLVGGAQNGELFF.

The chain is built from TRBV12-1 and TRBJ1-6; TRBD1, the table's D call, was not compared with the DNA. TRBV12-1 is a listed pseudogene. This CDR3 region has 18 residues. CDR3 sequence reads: CASSSPKAGGSYNSPLHF. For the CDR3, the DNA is TGTGCCAGCAGCTCCCCGAAAGCAGGGGGCTCCTATAATTCACCCCTCCACTTT.

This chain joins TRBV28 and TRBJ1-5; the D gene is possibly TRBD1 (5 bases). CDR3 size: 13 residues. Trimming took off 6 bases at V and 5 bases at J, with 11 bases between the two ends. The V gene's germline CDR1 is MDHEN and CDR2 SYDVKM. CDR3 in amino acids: CASRWTLDQPQHF. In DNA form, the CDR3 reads TGTGCCAGCAGGTGGACACTTGATCAGCCCCAGCATTTT. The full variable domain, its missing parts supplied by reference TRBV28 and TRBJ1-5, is DVKVTQSSRYLVKRTGEKVFLECVQDMDHENMFWYRQDPGLGLRLIYFSYDVKMKEKGDIPEGYSVSREKKERFSLILESASTNQTSMYLCASRWTLDQPQHFGDGTRLSIL.